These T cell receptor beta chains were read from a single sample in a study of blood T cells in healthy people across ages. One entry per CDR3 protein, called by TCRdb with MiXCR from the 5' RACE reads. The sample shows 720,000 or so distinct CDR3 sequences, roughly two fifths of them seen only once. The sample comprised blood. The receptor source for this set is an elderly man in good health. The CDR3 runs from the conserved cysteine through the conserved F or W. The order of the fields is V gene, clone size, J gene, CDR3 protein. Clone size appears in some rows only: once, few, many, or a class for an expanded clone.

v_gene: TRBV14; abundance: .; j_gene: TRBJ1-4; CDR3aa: CASSRWGAPGEKLFF
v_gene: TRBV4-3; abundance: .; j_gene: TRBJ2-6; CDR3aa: CASSRMGTSGVNSGANALTF
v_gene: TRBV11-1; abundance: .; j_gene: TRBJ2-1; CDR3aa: CASSLPQDRLVGQFF
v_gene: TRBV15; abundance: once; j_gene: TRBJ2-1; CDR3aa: CATSRDHPLTSGRSNEQFF
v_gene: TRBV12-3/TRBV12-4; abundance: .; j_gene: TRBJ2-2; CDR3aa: CASTAAATGELFF
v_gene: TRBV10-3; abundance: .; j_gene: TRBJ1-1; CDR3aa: CAIADGNTEAFF
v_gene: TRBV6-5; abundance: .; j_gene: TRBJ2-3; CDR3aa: CASSYSSGGTDTQYF
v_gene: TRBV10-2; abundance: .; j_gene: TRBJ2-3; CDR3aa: CASSESNRDTDTQYF
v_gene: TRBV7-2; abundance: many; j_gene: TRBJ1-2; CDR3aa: CASSPGDLQVNYGYTF
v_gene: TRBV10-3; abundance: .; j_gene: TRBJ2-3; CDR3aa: CATRDSTGDTQYF
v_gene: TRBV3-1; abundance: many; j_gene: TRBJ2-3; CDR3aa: CASSQANPTSYGADTQYF
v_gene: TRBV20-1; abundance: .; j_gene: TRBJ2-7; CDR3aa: CSARVGDETRYF
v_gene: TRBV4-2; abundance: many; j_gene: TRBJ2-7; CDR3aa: CASSQGRGPPYEQYF
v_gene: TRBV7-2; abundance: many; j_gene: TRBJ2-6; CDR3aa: CASSPDRGLSGANVLTF
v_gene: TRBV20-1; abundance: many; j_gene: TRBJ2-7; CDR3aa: CSAGTGSYEQYF